These 21 T cell receptor beta chains originate from one sample sequenced in a study of cytomegalovirus exposure and HLA in healthy donors. Clones were read by immunoSEQ multiplex PCR, and TCRdb kept only the in-frame ones, dropping some. The sample has about 97,000 clones; just under 95% are singletons. Sequencing was carried out using PBMCs. All receptors come from a young woman in good health and CMV-seronegative.

The J gene is TRBJ2-7, the V gene TRBV2; 11 bases are shared with TRBD1. The germline gives CDR1 SNHLY, CDR2 FYNNEI. Trimming at V came to 6 bases and at J to 3 bases, leaving 10 bases not matched to a gene. There are 16 residues in the CDR3. DNA for the CDR3: TGTGCCAGCAGGGGCCGGGACAGGGGGGGAGGCTACGAGCAGTACTTC. Translating it yields CASRGRDRGGGYEQYF.

The chain recombines TRBV4-2 with TRBJ2-7, with a weak D call TRBD2 (5 bases). Germline V gene data show CDR1 as LGHNA and CDR2 as YNFKEQ. V lost 6 bases and J 2 bases, leaving 14 bases between the germline ends. The CDR3 is 14 residues long. CDR3 DNA sequence: TGTGCCAGCAGATTTGGAGGCGGGCCCTACGAGCAGTACTTC. This codes for CASRFGGGPYEQYF.

This rearrangement joins TRBV7-9 to TRBJ1-2; perhaps TRBD1 as D (6 bases). Trimming removed 5 bases at V and 6 bases at J, with 10 bases between. This CDR3 spans 12 amino acids. Germline V gene data show CDR1 as SEHNR and CDR2 as FQNEAQ (reference sequence). CDR3 sequence: CASSPQGNGYTF. CDR3 DNA: TGTGCCAGCAGCCCCCAGGGGAATGGCTACACCTTC.

The V gene is TRBV7-9, the J gene TRBJ2-1; tentative D call: TRBD1 (6 bases). The germline V and J ends were trimmed by 3 bases and 8 bases, with 17 bases remaining between them. The CDR3 totals 15 residues. Per the germline V gene, CDR1 is SEHNR and CDR2 is FQNEAQ (reference sequence). The CDR3 spells CASSFRDTQEDEQFF. CDR3 sequence (DNA): TGTGCCAGCAGCTTCCGGGACACTCAGGAGGATGAGCAGTTCTTC.

The chain links TRBV6-5 to TRBJ2-1, with 12 bases matching TRBD2. This CDR3 has 14 residues. V was pared by 5 bases and J by 6 bases, with 2 bases of the junction left unmatched. Germline values: CDR1 MNHEY, CDR2 SVGAGI. The CDR3 region is CASSPSGRANEQFF. The CDR3 nucleotides read TGTGCCAGCAGTCCTAGCGGGAGGGCCAATGAGCAGTTCTTC.

The rearrangement joins TRBV11-3 to TRBJ1-4; no clear D. Trimming cost V 0 bases and J 9 bases, with 5 bases left between them. Germline-derived CDR1 and CDR2 are SGHNT and YENEEA. This CDR3 contains 12 residues. The chain's CDR3 is CASSLEAQKLFF. For the CDR3, the DNA is TGTGCCAGCAGCTTAGAGGCCCAAAAACTGTTTTTT.

The rearrangement uses TRBV21-1 and TRBJ1-1; no check of the table's D call, TRBD1, against the DNA was made. TRBV21-1 is a recognized pseudogene. The CDR3 sequence is 14 residues long. CDR3 nucleotide sequence: TGTGCCAGCACCGACAGGGGGAAGAACACTGAAGCTTTCTTT. This gives the protein CASTDRGKNTEAFF.

V usage is TRBV18 and J usage is TRBJ1-1; D is unresolved. CDR3 length: 14 amino acids. The V and J ends lost 5 bases and 0 bases respectively, with 10 bases between them. The germline gives CDR1 KGHSH, CDR2 LQKENI. In DNA, the CDR3 is TGTGCCAGCTCAGAAACGGGAATGAACACTGAAGCTTTCTTT. It translates to CASSETGMNTEAFF.

V usage is TRBV19 and J usage is TRBJ1-5; D might be TRBD1 (5 bases). The V gene's germline CDR1 is LNHDA and CDR2 SQIVND (reference sequence). This CDR3 comprises 14 residues. Trimming pared 3 bases from V and 5 bases from J, leaving 11 bases between. The chain's CDR3 is CASSMGQPDQPQHF. Here the CDR3 DNA reads TGTGCCAGTAGTATGGGGCAGCCCGATCAGCCCCAGCATTTT.

This clone was detected only once. The rearrangement uses TRBV7-2 and TRBJ2-5; D gene unclear. The CDR3 covers 15 residues. Germline lookup yields CDR1 SGHTA and CDR2 FQGNSA. Trimming took off 1 base at V and 5 bases at J, with 14 bases between the two ends. CDR3 amino acids: CASSLDVTSRETQYF. Written as DNA, the CDR3 is TGTGCCAGCAGCTTAGACGTTACCTCTCGGGAGACCCAGTACTTC.

The rearrangement uses TRBV29-1 and TRBJ2-7, with 9 bases lining up with TRBD1. From germline, CDR1 is SQVTM and CDR2 ANQGSEA. V gave up 4 bases and J gave up 7 bases; unmatched junction bases: 11. This CDR3 spans 14 amino acids. CDR3 DNA sequence: TGCAGCGTTGGGCGGGGGACAGGGTATTCGGAGCAGTACTTC. It codes for CSVGRGTGYSEQYF.

This clone came up once. The V and J genes are TRBV9 and TRBJ1-5; TRBD1 aligns across 7 bases. Looked up from germline, CDR1 is SGDLS and CDR2 is YYNGEE. After removal of 5 bases from V and 1 base from J, the junction contained 3 bases not matched to a gene. The CDR3 spans 14 residues. The CDR3 bases are TGTGCCAGCAGTGGGGGACAGAGCAATCAGCCCCAGCATTTT. This translates into CASSGGQSNQPQHF.

This clone has only one observation. The DNA of the CDR3 is TGTGCCAGCAGCCCTAGGACTAGCGGGAGTGGAGATACGCAGTATTTT. This gives the protein CASSPRTSGSGDTQYF. The gene calls are TRBV11-3 and TRBJ2-3, with TRBD2 matching over 13 bases. CDR3 size: 16 residues. Germline-derived CDR1 and CDR2 are SGHNT and YENEEA. The V and J ends lost 5 bases and 5 bases, in that order; junction bases with no gene match: 7.

This clone was picked up one time. The chain joins TRBV7-9 to TRBJ2-1, with 10 bases lining up with TRBD2. CDR3 length equals 15 residues. After removal of 5 bases from V and 3 bases from J, the junction contained 4 bases not matched to a gene. Germline assignment: CDR1 SEHNR and CDR2 FQNEAQ (reference sequence). The CDR3 DNA sequence: TGTGCCAGCAGCCCTGCTAGCGGGGGCTACAATGAGCAGTTCTTC. The encoded protein is CASSPASGGYNEQFF.

This clone has a single count. The chain joins TRBV4-1 to TRBJ1-1; no clear D. Germline CDR1 reads MGHRA; CDR2 reads YSYEKL. The CDR3 loop spans 11 amino acids. V gave up 7 bases and J gave up 7 bases, with 10 bases separating them. CDR3 sequence (DNA): TGCGCCAGCAACGGGGTGGGTGAAGCTTTCTTT. It translates to CASNGVGEAFF.

The chain couples TRBV4-3 to TRBJ2-3; D perhaps matches TRBD2 (6 bases). Trimming removed 5 bases from V and 0 bases from J, with 27 bases in between. The length of the CDR3 is 20 residues. CDR1 and CDR2 (germline): LGHNA, YSLEER. CDR3 region: CASSSRDRDSPISSTDTQYF. The CDR3 nucleotides read TGCGCCAGCAGCTCCAGAGACCGGGACTCCCCAATCTCTAGCACAGATACGCAGTATTTT.

The V gene is TRBV5-1, the J gene TRBJ1-5, with unresolved D. In germline, CDR1 is SGHRS, CDR2 YFSETQ. The V gene lost 0 bases and the J gene lost 3 bases, with 16 bases spanning the gap. The CDR3 covers 17 residues. The CDR3 region is CASSLGGPLSSNQPQHF. The CDR3 DNA reads as TGCGCCAGCAGCTTGGGAGGGCCCCTTAGCTCCAATCAGCCCCAGCATTTT.

This clone was detected only once. Other nucleotide sequences from this sample produce the same CDR3. The chain carries TRBV18 and TRBJ2-3; no definite D call. V shed 3 bases and J shed 2 bases, with 3 bases lying between them. The CDR3 consists of 12 residues. The germline CDR1 and CDR2 sequences are KGHSH and LQKENI. The CDR3 protein is CASSPYTDTQYF. For the CDR3, the DNA is TGTGCCAGCTCACCTTACACAGATACGCAGTATTTT.

The count of this clone is one. The V call is TRBV4-1, the J call TRBJ2-7; 7 bases align to TRBD1. CDR1 is MGHRA, CDR2 YSYEKL, per germline. The CDR3 length is 14 residues. The V and J ends lost 1 base and 4 bases, in that order; junction bases with no gene match: 4. DNA for the CDR3: TGCGCCAGCAGCCAAGTTGGGACAGTGTACGAGCAGTACTTC. Residues: CASSQVGTVYEQYF.

The gene calls are TRBV4-1 and TRBJ2-7, with D perhaps matching TRBD1 (5 bases). The length of the CDR3 is 18 residues. Germline V gene data show CDR1 as MGHRA and CDR2 as YSYEKL. V shed 0 bases and J shed 0 bases, with 18 bases lying between them. The CDR3 region is CASSQEGVGLRSSYEQYF. The CDR3 DNA reads as TGCGCCAGCAGCCAAGAAGGGGTAGGGCTCAGGAGCTCCTACGAGCAGTACTTC.

This sequence joins TRBV5-6 and TRBJ1-1; D may be TRBD1 (6 bases). Trimming removed 8 bases from V and 6 bases from J, with 11 bases in between. This CDR3 comprises 11 residues. The germline V gene has CDR1 SGHDT and CDR2 YYEEEE. The CDR3 loop is CASTGSAEAFF. The CDR3 DNA sequence: TGTGCCAGTACAGGGAGCGCTGAAGCTTTCTTT.